The rows below give T cell receptor beta chains drawn from one sample of a study of monozygotic twins with inflammatory bowel disease. TCRdb derives one entry per CDR3 protein from the 5' RACE reads, leaving out DNA. This repertoire includes approximately 300,000 distinct CDR3 sequences. The sample taken for sequencing was blood. The source of these receptors is a human donor with ulcerative colitis or Crohn's disease, or a healthy co-twin of an affected twin (not recorded which). The CDR3 runs from the conserved cysteine through the conserved F or W. Each record gives: V gene, J gene, CDR3 length, CDR3 protein.

v_gene: TRBV12-3/TRBV12-4; j_gene: TRBJ2-2; len: 14; CDR3aa: CASSPTGTTGELFF
v_gene: TRBV19; j_gene: TRBJ2-2; len: 15; CDR3aa: CASSEDRVFDGELFF
v_gene: TRBV28; j_gene: TRBJ2-3; len: 16; CDR3aa: CASSLMVRDESDTQYF
v_gene: TRBV20-1; j_gene: TRBJ2-3; len: 15; CDR3aa: CSARSKRVAPDTQYF
v_gene: TRBV6-5; j_gene: TRBJ2-3; len: 12; CDR3aa: CASSTSGTGCYF
v_gene: TRBV6-1; j_gene: TRBJ2-2; len: 16; CDR3aa: CASSTPGRGRTGELFF
v_gene: TRBV20-1; j_gene: TRBJ2-2; len: 13; CDR3aa: CSAFEAFTGELFF
v_gene: TRBV5-4; j_gene: TRBJ2-5; len: 15; CDR3aa: CASRPDYRVRETQYF
v_gene: TRBV9; j_gene: TRBJ2-1; len: 16; CDR3aa: CASSVVAGGSYNEQFF
v_gene: TRBV20-1; j_gene: TRBJ2-7; len: 12; CDR3aa: CSARDMGYEQYF
v_gene: TRBV18; j_gene: TRBJ2-7; len: 14; CDR3aa: CASSRREGTYEQYF
v_gene: TRBV28; j_gene: TRBJ2-2; len: 16; CDR3aa: CASSVWRSPNTGELFF
v_gene: TRBV9; j_gene: TRBJ1-1; len: 15; CDR3aa: CASSVVGGMNTEAFF
v_gene: TRBV12-3/TRBV12-4; j_gene: TRBJ2-3; len: 11; CDR3aa: CASTQWDTQYF
v_gene: TRBV7-9; j_gene: TRBJ2-6; len: 14; CDR3aa: CASTKQGQILVLTF
v_gene: TRBV7-2; j_gene: TRBJ2-5; len: 17; CDR3aa: CASSLPIYSWGLETQYF
v_gene: TRBV7-3; j_gene: TRBJ2-1; len: 16; CDR3aa: CASSSAKTGSYNEQFF
v_gene: TRBV5-4; j_gene: TRBJ2-3; len: 15; CDR3aa: CASSFVGPGADTQYF
v_gene: TRBV2; j_gene: TRBJ2-5; len: 14; CDR3aa: CASSISTVQETQYF
v_gene: TRBV10-3; j_gene: TRBJ1-3; len: 16; CDR3aa: CAISEPAGNPGNTIYF
v_gene: TRBV12-3/TRBV12-4; j_gene: TRBJ2-7; len: 14; CDR3aa: CASSPSSGGREQYF
v_gene: TRBV7-9; j_gene: TRBJ2-1; len: 15; CDR3aa: CASSLGAGGWNEQFF
v_gene: TRBV7-2; j_gene: TRBJ2-7; len: 15; CDR3aa: CASSLVVEESYEQYF
v_gene: TRBV10-3; j_gene: TRBJ1-6; len: 13; CDR3aa: CAIRSFLRSPLHF
v_gene: TRBV18; j_gene: TRBJ2-3; len: 18; CDR3aa: CASSPRRKVALRTDTQYF
v_gene: TRBV12-3/TRBV12-4; j_gene: TRBJ1-2; len: 16; CDR3aa: CASSQAEGQGRGGYTF
v_gene: TRBV12-3/TRBV12-4; j_gene: TRBJ2-1; len: 13; CDR3aa: CASKPGPRYEQFF
v_gene: TRBV7-9; j_gene: TRBJ2-7; len: 15; CDR3aa: CASSQTRQGSYEQYF
v_gene: TRBV7-8; j_gene: TRBJ1-4; len: 16; CDR3aa: CASSLNDGTGVKKLFF
v_gene: TRBV20-1; j_gene: TRBJ1-6; len: 15; CDR3aa: CSASPGVIYNSPLHF
v_gene: TRBV6-5; j_gene: TRBJ1-1; len: 15; CDR3aa: CASSYSITLNTEAFF
v_gene: TRBV3-1; j_gene: TRBJ2-4; len: 16; CDR3aa: CASSVSGSSSKNIQYF
v_gene: TRBV20-1; j_gene: TRBJ1-4; len: 15; CDR3aa: CSARDLGGANEKLFF
v_gene: TRBV24-1; j_gene: TRBJ2-3; len: 16; CDR3aa: CATSDWDRGLPDTQYF
v_gene: TRBV15; j_gene: TRBJ2-2; len: 12; CDR3aa: CATSRGTGSLFF
v_gene: TRBV6-5; j_gene: TRBJ2-2; len: 18; CDR3aa: CASSYTIQGALGTGELFF
v_gene: TRBV6-6; j_gene: TRBJ2-1; len: 12; CDR3aa: CASRPSGNEQFF
v_gene: TRBV12-3/TRBV12-4; j_gene: TRBJ2-3; len: 14; CDR3aa: CASSLGGARDTQYF
v_gene: TRBV6-5; j_gene: TRBJ1-1; len: 11; CDR3aa: CASSLWGEAFF
v_gene: TRBV27; j_gene: TRBJ1-6; len: 15; CDR3aa: CASTQAFTYNSPLHF
v_gene: TRBV6-1; j_gene: TRBJ2-6; len: 15; CDR3aa: CASSLGGRGANVLTF
v_gene: TRBV28; j_gene: TRBJ2-3; len: 15; CDR3aa: CASGLGGRFMDTQYF
v_gene: TRBV27; j_gene: TRBJ2-2; len: 16; CDR3aa: CASSLSRGKNTGELFF
v_gene: TRBV4-2; j_gene: TRBJ1-5; len: 15; CDR3aa: CASSQDGGSNQPQHF
v_gene: TRBV5-5; j_gene: TRBJ2-7; len: 14; CDR3aa: CASSLVPTSYEQYF
v_gene: TRBV4-2; j_gene: TRBJ2-1; len: 14; CDR3aa: CASSPGTSLNEQFF
v_gene: TRBV11-2; j_gene: TRBJ2-7; len: 16; CDR3aa: CASSLAAGSRAYEPYF
v_gene: TRBV4-3; j_gene: TRBJ1-5; len: 14; CDR3aa: CASSQDYGDRTQHF
v_gene: TRBV12-5; j_gene: TRBJ2-3; len: 14; CDR3aa: CASGSSWRTDTQYF
v_gene: TRBV19; j_gene: TRBJ2-1; len: 16; CDR3aa: CASTPTRGPLYNEQFF
v_gene: TRBV3-1; j_gene: TRBJ1-1; len: 15; CDR3aa: CASSQGQLLNTEAFF
v_gene: TRBV28; j_gene: TRBJ2-5; len: 15; CDR3aa: CASSLYMRGGETQYF
v_gene: TRBV4-2; j_gene: TRBJ2-7; len: 11; CDR3aa: CASSQDGVQYF
v_gene: TRBV9; j_gene: TRBJ2-2; len: 15; CDR3aa: CASSVGTGTTGELFF